This TCR beta chain was identified in a study of regulatory T cells in long-lasting Graves disease. Sample time point: newly diagnosed GD, antithyroid drugs for less than 3 months. Researchers made the TCR library from RNA that was extracted from PBMCs. An endocrinology department in Xi'an, China, recruited the patients. EDTA tubes received about 9.3 milliliters of collected peripheral blood. TCR beta libraries were built with iRepertoire HTBI primers and Arm-PCR of CDR3 regions. TCRdb re-derived calls from the multiplex PCR reads in MiXCR, one entry per CDR3 protein. The repertoire has roughly 530,000 distinct CDR3 sequences, roughly 16% of them found once; the top ten carry around 25%. The same specimen was also included in a second study, on T cells in Graves' hyperthyroidism and ophthalmopathy. This second study notes: The TCR CDR3 was amplified in a first-round RT-PCR using the HTBI primer set. Among thyroid clonotypes expanded above 0.001, most also appeared in blood.

This clonotype was sampled from a woman aged 35 to 59 with Graves disease. The source was peripheral blood mononuclear cells (PBMCs), collected at new diagnosis, from a patient treated with antithyroid drugs.

CDR3 coding DNA: TGTGCCAGCGGGGACAGGGAAATGTCTGGCTACACCTTC. The encoded protein is CASGDREMSGYTF. This chain uses TRBV6-1 with TRBJ1-2, with 9 nucleotides matching TRBD1. The ends lost 8 bases at V and 7 bases at J; junction bases unmatched: 8. CDR3 length: 13 amino acids. Germline CDR1 is MNHNS and CDR2 is SASEGT.